This T cell receptor beta chain was identified during a study of cytomegalovirus exposure and HLA in healthy donors. Assay: immunoSEQ multiplex PCR; the TCRdb copy retains only in-frame clones and omits some. The sample carries over 150,000 clones, about 90% recorded once. V was trimmed by 6 bases and J by 0 bases, leaving 13 bases between them. CDR1 and CDR2 from the germline V gene are SGDLS and YYNGEE. The CDR3 totals 15 residues. The TCR comes from a woman aged 18-35 years in good health and CMV-seropositive. The gene calls are TRBV9 and TRBJ1-5; possibly TRBD1 for D (5 bases). The sequenced sample consisted of PBMCs. For the CDR3, the DNA is TGTGCCAGCAACCGGGGGGGTTATAGCAATCAGCCCCAGCATTTT. It specifies CASNRGGYSNQPQHF.